One and the same sample provided the 16 T cell receptor beta chains below, sequenced in a study of blood T cells in healthy people across ages. The authors ran a second PCR of about 6 to 11 cycles using a sample-barcoded 5' primer and a J-beta primer mix. TCRdb reprocessed the 5' RACE reads via MiXCR and lists one record per CDR3 protein. The data contain more than 1,400,000 distinct CDR3 sequences, around 39% of them seen just once; the ten biggest clones take up 7% to 9%. Specimen: blood. These receptors originate from a woman aged 18-29 years in good health.

This clonotype has just a few counts. The rearrangement links TRBV5-1 to TRBJ1-2, with D possibly TRBD1 on 6 matching bases. The CDR3 is 16 residues long. Trimming removed 4 bases from V and 3 bases from J, with 19 bases in between. Germline-derived CDR1 and CDR2 are SGHRS and YFSETQ. Written as DNA, the CDR3 is TGCGCCAGCAGCCGGAGTCGGGACACGGGCGACTATGGCTACACCTTC. Translated: CASSRSRDTGDYGYTF. The full variable domain, rest sourced from reference TRBV5-1 and TRBJ1-2, is KAGVTQTPRYLIKTRGQQVTLSCSPISGHRSVSWYQQTPGQGLQFLFEYFSETQRNKGNFPGRFSGRQFSNSRSEMNVSTLELGDSALYLCASSRSRDTGDYGYTFGSGTRLTVV.

The rearrangement links TRBV9 to TRBJ2-3; 10 bases map to TRBD2. The CDR3 extends over 16 amino acids. CDR1 and CDR2 from the germline V gene are SGDLS and YYNGEE. J was trimmed by 6 bases and V by 1 base; bases with no gene match: 8. The CDR3 loop reads CASSVLLAGAWDTQYF. The CDR3 DNA follows: TGTGCCAGCAGCGTACTCCTAGCGGGAGCGTGGGATACGCAGTATTTT.

V is TRBV20-1 and J is TRBJ1-2; perhaps TRBD1 as D (6 bases). CDR1 DFQATT and CDR2 SNEGSKA come from the germline V gene (reference sequence). V shed 1 base and J shed 2 bases, with 8 bases lying between them. This CDR3 contains 13 residues. The CDR3 DNA reads as TGCAGTGCTAGAGGGAGGGGGAACTATGGCTACACCTTC. It codes for CSARGRGNYGYTF.

The chain carries TRBV2 and TRBJ2-3, with 8 bases lining up with TRBD1. CDR3 length equals 13 residues. The trim removed 6 bases at V and 5 bases at J, leaving 4 bases unmatched. The germline V gene encodes CDR1 SNHLY and CDR2 FYNNEI. The CDR3 sequence: CASRSTGEDTQYF. The DNA for the CDR3 is TGTGCCAGCAGGTCGACAGGGGAAGATACGCAGTATTTT. Together with reference TRBV2 and TRBJ2-3, the CDR3 gives the full variable domain: EPEVTQTPSHQVTQMGQEVILRCVPISNHLYFYWYRQILGQKVEFLVSFYNNEISEKSEIFDDQFSVERPDGSNFTLKIRSTKLEDSAMYFCASRSTGEDTQYFGPGTRLTVL.

This clonotype was seen more than once but under ten times. V is TRBV10-3 and J is TRBJ1-2; D remains ambiguous. The CDR3 spans 15 residues. Trimming removed 2 bases at V and 2 bases at J, with 12 bases between. Germline V gives CDR1 ENHRY, CDR2 SYGVKD. CDR3: CAISEKRNMNYGYTF. Here the CDR3 DNA reads TGTGCCATCAGTGAGAAACGGAATATGAACTATGGCTACACCTTC.

The chain uses TRBV25-1 and TRBJ1-6, with TRBD1 identical over 8 bases. The CDR3 is 15 amino acids. The germline gives CDR1 MGHDK, CDR2 SYGVNS. Trimming cost V 1 base and J 10 bases; bases outside gene matches: 6. CDR3 loop: CASSEFAGGGSPLHF. The CDR3 DNA is TGTGCCAGCAGTGAATTCGCAGGGGGCGGCTCACCCCTCCACTTT.

This chain links TRBV6-5 with TRBJ2-6, with D possibly matching TRBD2 (6 bases). Per germline, CDR1 MNHEY and CDR2 SVGAGI. The CDR3 runs 16 residues. Trimming left V 0 bases short and J 7 bases short, with 13 bases between. The CDR3 loop is CASSYSYEEGANVLTF. CDR3 DNA sequence: TGTGCCAGCAGTTACTCTTATGAGGAGGGAGCCAACGTCCTGACTTTC.

The chain combines TRBV2 with TRBJ1-2, with D possibly being TRBD1 (5 bases). Germline V CDR1 and CDR2: SNHLY, FYNNEI. V lost 5 bases, J lost 3 bases, and 10 bases lay in between. The length of the CDR3 is 13 residues. The chain's CDR3 is CASSTGTDYGYTF. CDR3 bases: TGTGCCAGCAGTACCGGGACGGACTATGGCTACACCTTC. Based on the CDR3 plus reference TRBV2 and TRBJ1-2, the full variable domain is EPEVTQTPSHQVTQMGQEVILRCVPISNHLYFYWYRQILGQKVEFLVSFYNNEISEKSEIFDDQFSVERPDGSNFTLKIRSTKLEDSAMYFCASSTGTDYGYTFGSGTRLTVV.

The chain is built from TRBV10-3 and TRBJ2-5; TRBD1 aligns across 8 bases. The trim removed 6 bases at V and 2 bases at J, leaving 8 bases unmatched. Germline V lookup: CDR1 ENHRY, CDR2 SYGVKD. The CDR3 has 15 amino acids. CDR3 coding DNA: TGTGCCATCAGGGAGAGACAGGGGATACAAGAGACCCAGTACTTC. This codes for CAIRERQGIQETQYF.

This clonotype was detected a few times. The chain links TRBV2 to TRBJ2-3, with 13 bases lining up with TRBD2. In germline, CDR1 is SNHLY, CDR2 FYNNEI. The CDR3 is made up of 16 amino acids. V lost 3 bases to trimming and J lost 3 bases; unmatched junction nucleotides: 3. Here the CDR3 reads CASSDGTSGKTDTQYF. DNA for the CDR3: TGTGCCAGCAGTGACGGGACTAGCGGGAAGACAGATACGCAGTATTTT.

This clonotype was picked up a small number of times. The chain has TRBV20-1 and TRBJ2-7, with TRBD1 matching 11 bases. The CDR3 covers 14 residues. The germline CDR1 and CDR2 sequences are DFQATT and SNEGSKA (reference sequence). The trim removed 6 bases at V and 2 bases at J, leaving 6 bases unmatched. The CDR3 DNA follows: TGCAGTGCAAGGGACAGGGGGGATCCCTACGAGCAGTACTTC. Translating gives CSARDRGDPYEQYF.

As regards this clonotype: One junction end disagrees with the germline gene, perhaps due to a read error. The chain recombines TRBV7-7 with TRBJ2-5; 8 bases agree with TRBD1. The J call may be mistaken, given a closer DNA end match to TRBJ2-7. This CDR3 has 14 residues. Germline loops: CDR1 SSHAT, CDR2 FNYEAQ (reference sequence). In nucleotides, the CDR3 is TGTGCTAGCAGCCAACTGACAGGGGATTACGAGCAGTACTTC. It encodes CASSQLTGDYEQYF.

The rearrangement uses TRBV20-1 and TRBJ2-1; TRBD2 matches 9 bases. The CDR3 sequence is 16 residues long. The trim removed 1 base at V and 4 bases at J, leaving 8 bases unmatched. The germline V gene has CDR1 DFQATT and CDR2 SNEGSKA (reference sequence). The CDR3 nucleotides are TGCAGTGCTAGAGTGGCTAGCGGGGTCGTTTACAATGAGCAGTTCTTC. Translation: CSARVASGVVYNEQFF.

This chain uses TRBV27 with TRBJ1-2, with TRBD1 matching over 10 bases. From germline, CDR1 is MNHEY and CDR2 SMNVEV (reference sequence). Trimming took 4 bases from V and 7 from J; bases not matched to a gene: 6. There are 14 residues in the CDR3. The CDR3 nucleotides read TGTGCCAGCAGTTCCGCGGGGGACAGGGGTGGCTACACCTTC. Protein product: CASSSAGDRGGYTF.

This chain connects TRBV12-3 or TRBV12-4 to TRBJ1-6; 9 nucleotides agree with TRBD1. Germline trimming cut 3 bases from V and 7 bases from J; bases unmatched to any gene: 7. The CDR3 runs to 16 residues. The chain's CDR3 is CASSFFPGQGNSPLHF. The CDR3 DNA sequence: TGTGCCAGCAGTTTTTTTCCCGGACAGGGGAATTCACCCCTCCACTTT.

The rearrangement uses TRBV2 and TRBJ2-1, with 13 bases matching TRBD2. Unmatched junction bases numbered 15, after V lost 7 bases and J lost 0 bases. The CDR3 length is 20 residues. From germline, CDR1 is SNHLY and CDR2 FYNNEI. The CDR3 region has the DNA TGTGCCAGCACCCCCGGGACTAGCGGGACTACAAGACGCTCCTACAATGAGCAGTTCTTC. Its translation: CASTPGTSGTTRRSYNEQFF.